Described below is a single T cell receptor (beta chain) sequence and its context. The antigen is undetermined. The CDR3 consists of 13 residues. Germline CDR1 PRHDT, CDR2 FYEKMQ (reference sequence). V was trimmed by 2 bases and J by 1 base, leaving 6 bases between them. Sequencing was performed with immunoSEQ multiplex PCR; in TCRdb, only in-frame clones are kept and a portion is missing. This table holds 25,000 to 35,000 clones, roughly 84% found once. The record originates from a study of OX40 agonist ivuxolimab in advanced cancers. On the study more broadly: Three patients got partial responses; one had hepatocellular carcinoma and two had cutaneous melanoma.

Study-wide findings and caveats: It was also the case that some nonresponders had low normalized T-cell clonal expansion.

This specimen consisted of CD4+ or CD8+ T cells sorted from blood, obtained in a trial of the OX40 agonist ivuxolimab. The clonotype was recovered from an adult with an advanced solid tumor such as melanoma, head and neck, liver or kidney cancer. This sequence joins TRBV13 and TRBJ2-7; D is undetermined. CDR3 bases: TGTGCCAGCAGCTTATTTGGTTCCTACGAGCAGTACTTC. It is translated as CASSLFGSYEQYF.